The 4 T cell receptor beta chains listed next were all sequenced from one sample in a study of Graves' ophthalmopathy and Graves' hyperthyroidism. Scientists amplified the TCR beta CDR3 regions from RNA transcripts. Scientists carried out first-round RT-PCR using HTBI primers and then a second-round multiplex PCR. Via MiXCR, TCRdb re-called the multiplex PCR reads, giving one row per CDR3 protein. The sample records around 400,000 distinct CDR3 sequences, about 18% being singletons. Sequencing input: peripheral blood. These receptor sequences come from a woman under 30 with Graves' ophthalmopathy.

This clonotype was seen many times. The gene calls are TRBV11-2 and TRBJ2-7, with TRBD1 matching over 9 bases. J was trimmed by 6 bases and V by 1 base; bases with no gene match: 13. The CDR3 consists of 17 residues. The germline V gene has CDR1 SGHAT and CDR2 FQNNGV. As DNA, the CDR3 is TGTGCCAGCAGCTTAGTTTTCGGCAGGGACAGGGTGTGCGAGCAGTACTTC. It specifies CASSLVFGRDRVCEQYF. Full variable domain (outside the CDR3, taken from reference TRBV11-2 and TRBJ2-7): EAGVAQSPRYKIIEKRQSVAFWCNPISGHATLYWYQQILGQGPKLLIQFQNNGVVDDSQLPKDRFSAERLKGVDSTLKIQPAKLEDSAVYLCASSLVFGRDRVCEQYFGPGTRLTVT.

The rearrangement uses TRBV2 and TRBJ2-2; unclear D gene. V was shortened by 1 base and J by 4 bases, with 10 bases between the two germline ends. Germline-derived CDR1 and CDR2 are SNHLY and FYNNEI. There are 15 residues in the CDR3. The CDR3, as DNA: TGTGCCAGCAGTGAAGAGGGCTTGCCCACCGGGGAGCTGTTTTTT. Translated: CASSEEGLPTGELFF.

Ten or more counts support this clonotype. The V call is TRBV12-3 or TRBV12-4, the J call TRBJ2-7, with 7 bases that match TRBD1. CDR3 size: 17 residues. V shed 1 base and J 2 bases; nucleotides not matched to a gene: 11. This chain's CDR3 is CASSLEAGGFLAYEQYF. CDR3 in DNA: TGTGCCAGCAGTTTAGAGGCAGGGGGATTCCTAGCCTACGAGCAGTACTTC.

This clonotype was recorded at least ten times. The chain combines TRBV15 with TRBJ1-5, with 8 nucleotides matching TRBD1. J was trimmed by 4 bases and V by 5 bases; bases with no gene match: 10. Germline CDR1 reads LNHNV; CDR2 reads YYDKDF (reference sequence). This CDR3 is 16 amino acids long. The CDR3 sequence is CATSPPRRTGNQPQHF. The CDR3 nucleotides are TGTGCCACCAGCCCCCCTCGGCGGACAGGGAATCAGCCCCAGCATTTT.